This TCR beta chain was documented in a study of blood T cell repertoires in COVID-19. About the study: T cells, B-cell-depleted T cells, or PBMCs provided the cDNA or gDNA that served as material.

Sequenced by immunoSEQ multiplex PCR; TCRdb stores in-frame clones only, minus some. The sample has 120,000 to 150,000 clones; 84% are singletons. V gave up 0 bases and J gave up 6 bases; unmatched junction bases: 5. The CDR3 has 16 residues. Germline V gives CDR1 SGHTA, CDR2 FQGNSA. The receptor was isolated from a woman older than 75 in a cohort sampled during active or convalescent COVID-19. The chain combines TRBV7-2 with TRBJ2-1; TRBD2 matches 10 bases. Sequenced sample: peripheral blood. The CDR3 loop is CASSLARTSGANEQFF. CDR3 DNA: TGTGCCAGCAGCTTAGCGCGAACTAGCGGGGCCAATGAGCAGTTCTTC.